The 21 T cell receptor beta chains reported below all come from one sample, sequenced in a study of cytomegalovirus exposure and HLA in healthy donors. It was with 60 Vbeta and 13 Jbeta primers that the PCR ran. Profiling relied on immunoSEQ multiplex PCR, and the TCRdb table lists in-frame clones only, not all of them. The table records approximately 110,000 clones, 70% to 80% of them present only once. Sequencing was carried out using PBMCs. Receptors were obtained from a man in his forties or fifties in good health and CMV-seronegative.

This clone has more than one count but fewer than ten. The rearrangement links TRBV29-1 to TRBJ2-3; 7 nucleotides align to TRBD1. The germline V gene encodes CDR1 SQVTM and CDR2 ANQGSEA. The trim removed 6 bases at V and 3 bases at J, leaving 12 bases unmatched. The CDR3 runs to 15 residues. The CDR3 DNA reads TGCAGCGTGTTTCCGGGACAGAGAAGGACAGATACGCAGTATTTT. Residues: CSVFPGQRRTDTQYF.

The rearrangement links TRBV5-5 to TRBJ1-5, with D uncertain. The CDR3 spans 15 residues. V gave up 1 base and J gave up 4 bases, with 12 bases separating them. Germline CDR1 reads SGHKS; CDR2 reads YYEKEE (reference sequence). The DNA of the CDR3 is TGTGCCAGCAGCTTGCACGGGGTGTGGAATCAGCCCCAGCATTTT. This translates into CASSLHGVWNQPQHF.

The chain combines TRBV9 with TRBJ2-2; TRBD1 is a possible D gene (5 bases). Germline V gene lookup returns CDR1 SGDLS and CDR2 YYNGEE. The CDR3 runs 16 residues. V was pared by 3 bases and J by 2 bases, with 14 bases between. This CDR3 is CASSGRSQGNTGELFF. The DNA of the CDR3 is TGTGCCAGCAGCGGACGAAGCCAGGGAAACACCGGGGAGCTGTTTTTT.

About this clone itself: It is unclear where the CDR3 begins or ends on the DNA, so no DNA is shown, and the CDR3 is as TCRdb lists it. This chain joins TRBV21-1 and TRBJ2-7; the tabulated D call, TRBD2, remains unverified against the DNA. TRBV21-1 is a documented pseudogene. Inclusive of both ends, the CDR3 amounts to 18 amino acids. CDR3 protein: CASSKEIGVAGGSYEQYF.

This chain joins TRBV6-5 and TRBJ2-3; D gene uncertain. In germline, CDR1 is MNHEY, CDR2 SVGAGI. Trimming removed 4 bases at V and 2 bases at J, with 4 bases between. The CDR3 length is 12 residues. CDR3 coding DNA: TGTGCCAGCAGTTCTAACACAGATACGCAGTATTTT. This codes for CASSSNTDTQYF.

The chain's CDR3 is CASSRLAASRDTYSYEQYF. For the CDR3, the DNA is TGTGCCAGCAGCCGGTTGGCCGCCTCAAGGGACACTTACTCCTACGAGCAGTACTTC. The rearrangement uses TRBV7-2 and TRBJ2-7, with D possibly matching TRBD1 (6 bases). The CDR3 contains 19 residues. Germline assignment: CDR1 SGHTA and CDR2 FQGNSA. Trimming shortened V by 5 bases and J by 0 bases, and 26 bases separated the two germline ends.

The CDR3 region is CASSKGTGGSYGYTF. CDR3 nucleotide sequence: TGTGCCAGCAGCAAAGGCACAGGGGGCAGCTATGGCTACACCTTC. V usage is TRBV6-1 and J usage is TRBJ1-2, with 9 bases that match TRBD1. The V and J ends lost 6 bases and 4 bases, in that order; junction bases with no gene match: 9. Looked up from germline, CDR1 is MNHNS and CDR2 is SASEGT. The CDR3 sequence is 15 residues long.

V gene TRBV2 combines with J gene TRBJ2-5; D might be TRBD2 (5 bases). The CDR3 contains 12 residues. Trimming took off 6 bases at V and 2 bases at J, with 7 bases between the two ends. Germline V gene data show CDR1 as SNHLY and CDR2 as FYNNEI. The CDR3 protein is CASRDWQETQYF. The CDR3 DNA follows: TGTGCCAGCAGGGACTGGCAAGAGACCCAGTACTTC.

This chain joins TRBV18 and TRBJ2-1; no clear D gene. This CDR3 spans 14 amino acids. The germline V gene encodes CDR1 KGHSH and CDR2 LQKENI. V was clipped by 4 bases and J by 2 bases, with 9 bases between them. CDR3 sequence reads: CASSLGTAYNEQFF. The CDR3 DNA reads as TGTGCCAGCTCACTCGGCACAGCCTACAATGAGCAGTTCTTC.

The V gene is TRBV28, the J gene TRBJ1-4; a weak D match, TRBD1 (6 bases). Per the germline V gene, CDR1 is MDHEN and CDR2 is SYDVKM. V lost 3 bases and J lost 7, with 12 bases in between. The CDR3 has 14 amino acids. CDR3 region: CASSLGGGGEKLFF. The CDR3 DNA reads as TGTGCCAGCAGTTTGGGTGGGGGCGGTGAAAAACTGTTTTTT.

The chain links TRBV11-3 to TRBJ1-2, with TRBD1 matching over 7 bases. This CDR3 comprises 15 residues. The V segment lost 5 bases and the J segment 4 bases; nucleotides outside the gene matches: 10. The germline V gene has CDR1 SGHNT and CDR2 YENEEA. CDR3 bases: TGTGCCAGCAGCCAGACCCGGGACAGCCCCTATGGCTACACCTTC. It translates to CASSQTRDSPYGYTF.

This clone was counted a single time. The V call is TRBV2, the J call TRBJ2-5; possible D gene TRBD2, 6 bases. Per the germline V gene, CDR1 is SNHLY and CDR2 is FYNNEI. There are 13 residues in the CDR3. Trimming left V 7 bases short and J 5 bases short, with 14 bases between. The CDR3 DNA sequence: TGTGCCAGCACCGCGGGGCAGAGGGAGACCCAGTACTTC. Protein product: CASTAGQRETQYF.

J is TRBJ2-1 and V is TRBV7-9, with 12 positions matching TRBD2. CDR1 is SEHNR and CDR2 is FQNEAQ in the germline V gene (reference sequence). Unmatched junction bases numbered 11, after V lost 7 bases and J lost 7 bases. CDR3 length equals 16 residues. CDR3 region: CASTLASSGGGNEQFF. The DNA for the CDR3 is TGTGCCAGCACCCTAGCATCTAGCGGGGGGGGTAATGAGCAGTTCTTC.

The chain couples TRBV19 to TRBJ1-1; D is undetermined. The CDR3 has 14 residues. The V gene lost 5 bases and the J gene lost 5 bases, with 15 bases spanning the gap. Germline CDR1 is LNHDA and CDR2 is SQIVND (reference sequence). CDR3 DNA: TGTGCCAGTAGTTCCTGGTCCGGAGGGACTGAAGCTTTCTTT. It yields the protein CASSSWSGGTEAFF.

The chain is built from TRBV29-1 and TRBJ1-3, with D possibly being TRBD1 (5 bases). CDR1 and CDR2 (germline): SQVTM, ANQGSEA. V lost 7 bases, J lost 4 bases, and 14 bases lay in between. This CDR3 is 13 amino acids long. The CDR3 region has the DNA TGCAGCGCCGCGGGGCAGGGAGGAAACACCATATATTTT. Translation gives CSAAGQGGNTIYF.

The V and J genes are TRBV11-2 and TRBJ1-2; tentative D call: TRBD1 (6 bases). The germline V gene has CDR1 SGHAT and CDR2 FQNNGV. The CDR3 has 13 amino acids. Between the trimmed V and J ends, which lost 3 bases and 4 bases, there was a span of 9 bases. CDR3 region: CASSFGGAYGYTF. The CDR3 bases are TGTGCCAGCAGCTTCGGGGGGGCCTATGGCTACACCTTC.

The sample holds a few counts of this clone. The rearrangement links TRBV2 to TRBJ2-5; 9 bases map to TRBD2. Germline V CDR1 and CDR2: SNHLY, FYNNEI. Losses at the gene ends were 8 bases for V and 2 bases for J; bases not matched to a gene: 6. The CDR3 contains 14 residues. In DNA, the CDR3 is TGTGCCAGCGCCGCGGGGGGGGGACAAGAGACCCAGTACTTC. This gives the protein CASAAGGGQETQYF.

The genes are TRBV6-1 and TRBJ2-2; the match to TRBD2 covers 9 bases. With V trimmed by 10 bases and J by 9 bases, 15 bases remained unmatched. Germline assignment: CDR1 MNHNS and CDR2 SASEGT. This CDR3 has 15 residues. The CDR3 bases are TGTGCCACATTACCGGGACTAGCAAATCCCCGGGAGCTGTTTTTT. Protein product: CATLPGLANPRELFF.

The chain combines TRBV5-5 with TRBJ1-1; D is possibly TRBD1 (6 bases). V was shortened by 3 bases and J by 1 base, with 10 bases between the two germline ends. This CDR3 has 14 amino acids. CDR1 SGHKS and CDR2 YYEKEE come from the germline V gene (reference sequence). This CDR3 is CASSSQGKNTEAFF. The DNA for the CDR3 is TGTGCCAGCAGCTCTCAGGGGAAGAACACTGAAGCTTTCTTT.

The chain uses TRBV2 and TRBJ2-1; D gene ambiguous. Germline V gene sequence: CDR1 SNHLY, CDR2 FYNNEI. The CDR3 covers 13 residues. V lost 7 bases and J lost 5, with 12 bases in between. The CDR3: CASMSSSHNEQFF. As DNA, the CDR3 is TGTGCCAGCATGTCTAGTTCCCACAATGAGCAGTTCTTC.

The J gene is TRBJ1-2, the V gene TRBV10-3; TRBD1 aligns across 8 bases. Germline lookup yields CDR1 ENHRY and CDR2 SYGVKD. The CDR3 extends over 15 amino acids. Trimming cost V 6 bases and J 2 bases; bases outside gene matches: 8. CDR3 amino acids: CAISHSTGANYGYTF. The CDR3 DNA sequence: TGTGCCATCAGCCATTCGACAGGGGCCAACTATGGCTACACCTTC.